Each of the 23 T cell receptor beta chains below was sequenced from the same sample in a study of T cell responses to AZD1222 COVID-19 vaccine. Measured with immunoSEQ multiplex PCR; TCRdb has only the in-frame clones, and not every one. The data show 150,000 or so clones, 90% seen once. This material consisted of peripheral blood, taken 28 days after the second AZD1222 dose. Receptors were obtained from an adult who received the AZD1222 COVID-19 vaccine.

J is TRBJ1-5 and V is TRBV19, with D perhaps matching TRBD1 (6 bases). Germline lookup yields CDR1 LNHDA and CDR2 SQIVND (reference sequence). The CDR3 sequence is 15 residues long. The V end lost 7 bases, the J end lost 5 bases, and 18 bases lay between the germline ends. CDR3 residues: CASIKGDRMDQPQHF. The CDR3 DNA follows: TGTGCCAGTATTAAGGGGGATCGTATGGATCAGCCCCAGCATTTT.

The chain carries TRBV13 and TRBJ2-1; 14 bases line up with TRBD2. With V trimmed by 8 bases and J by 2 bases, 11 bases remained unmatched. The CDR3 spans 18 residues. In germline, CDR1 is PRHDT, CDR2 FYEKMQ (reference sequence). CDR3 DNA sequence: TGTGCCAGCGGCCCGGGACTAGCGGGAGTCCAGGCCTACAATGAGCAGTTCTTC. Translation gives CASGPGLAGVQAYNEQFF.

The chain employs TRBV6-1 and TRBJ1-1; no clear D gene. CDR3 length: 15 residues. Trimming shortened V by 3 bases and J by 1 base, and 12 bases separated the two germline ends. CDR1 and CDR2 from the germline V gene are MNHNS and SASEGT. The CDR3 protein is CASSDETSTNTEAFF. CDR3 coding DNA: TGTGCCAGCAGTGATGAGACATCGACGAACACTGAAGCTTTCTTT.

The chain combines TRBV28 with TRBJ1-2; D unresolved. This CDR3 has 14 residues. The germline V gene has CDR1 MDHEN and CDR2 SYDVKM. Trimming pared 1 base from V and 2 bases from J, leaving 8 bases between. The CDR3 bases are TGTGCCAGCAGTTTATCGGCCCGGAACTATGGCTACACCTTC. Translating gives CASSLSARNYGYTF.

This chain joins TRBV28 and TRBJ1-5, with D perhaps matching TRBD1 (5 bases). The CDR3 runs to 13 residues. Germline CDR1 reads MDHEN; CDR2 reads SYDVKM. Trimming removed 5 bases from V and 10 bases from J, with 15 bases in between. The CDR3 coding sequence is TGTGCCAGCAGTGGGGCAAAGGCTCACCCCCAGCATTTT. It translates to CASSGAKAHPQHF.

This rearrangement joins TRBV5-5 to TRBJ2-5, with 8 positions matching TRBD2. With 0 bases clipped from V and 5 bases from J, the junction kept 9 bases outside the gene matches. Germline CDR1 reads SGHKS; CDR2 reads YYEKEE (reference sequence). The CDR3 sequence is 16 residues long. The chain's CDR3 is CASSLVTSGLVETQYF. CDR3 nucleotide sequence: TGTGCCAGCAGCTTGGTCACTAGCGGCCTAGTGGAGACCCAGTACTTC.

The chain uses TRBV18 and TRBJ2-7; a possible D gene is TRBD1 (5 bases). The CDR3 has 14 amino acids. Germline V gives CDR1 KGHSH, CDR2 LQKENI. The V gene lost 1 base and the J gene lost 3 bases, with 10 bases spanning the gap. CDR3 DNA sequence: TGTGCCAGCTCACCACAGAATCAGGGCTACGAGCAGTACTTC. Protein product: CASSPQNQGYEQYF.

Regarding this clone: The sample holds other DNA sequences that translate to the same CDR3. The chain carries TRBV28 and TRBJ2-7, with D uncertain. This CDR3 has 12 residues. V lost 9 bases, J lost 1 base, and 10 bases lay in between. The germline CDR1 and CDR2 sequences are MDHEN and SYDVKM. The chain's CDR3 is CASTTSSYEQYF. In DNA, the CDR3 is TGTGCCAGTACTACCAGTTCCTACGAGCAGTACTTC.

The chain recombines TRBV15 with TRBJ1-3; D is perhaps TRBD1 (6 bases). The CDR3 is 15 amino acids. V gave up 6 bases and J gave up 2 bases, with 14 bases separating them. Germline loops: CDR1 LNHNV, CDR2 YYDKDF (reference sequence). The CDR3 nucleotides are TGTGCCACCAGAAAAGGGGGAGAAGCTGGAAACACCATATATTTT. This translates into CATRKGGEAGNTIYF.

This chain's CDR3 is CASSLTTWTGLFF. The CDR3 coding sequence is TGTGCCAGCAGTTTGACGACGTGGACAGGGTTGTTCTTC. This chain uses TRBV12-3 or TRBV12-4 with TRBJ2-1; 8 nucleotides match TRBD1. The CDR3 contains 13 residues. V trimming: 3 bases; J trimming: 15 bases; junction bases outside the gene matches: 10.

This clone was seen only once. The chain has TRBV30 and TRBJ1-4; D gene uncertain. The V end was cut by 0 bases, the J end by 8 bases, with 16 bases between. The CDR3 totals 15 residues. Germline V gene lookup returns CDR1 GTSNPN and CDR2 SVGIG (reference sequence). The CDR3 here is CAWSVRPGAGEKLFF. The DNA for the CDR3 is TGTGCCTGGAGTGTACGGCCAGGTGCAGGAGAAAAACTGTTTTTT. The complete variable domain, with remaining parts taken from reference TRBV30 and TRBJ1-4, reads SQTIHQWPATLVQPVGSPLSLECTVEGTSNPNLYWYRQAAGRGLQLLFYSVGIGQISSEVPQNLSASRPQDRQFILSSKKLLLSDSGFYLCAWSVRPGAGEKLFFGSGTQLSVL.

The chain has TRBV3-1 (or the pseudogene TRBV3-2) and TRBJ2-1; maybe TRBD2 (5 bases). V shed 1 base and J shed 9 bases, with 7 bases lying between them. This CDR3 contains 12 residues. The V gene's germline CDR1 is LGHDT and CDR2 YNNKEL (reference sequence). The CDR3 region is CASSQASTEQFF. The CDR3 bases are TGTGCCAGCAGCCAAGCTAGCACTGAGCAGTTCTTC.

The chain couples TRBV11-3 to TRBJ2-2, with D unclear. The length of the CDR3 is 15 residues. Germline CDR1 is SGHNT and CDR2 is YENEEA. V lost 2 bases to trimming and J lost 5 bases, with 12 bases between them. CDR3 in amino acids: CASSLSGQKTGELFF. CDR3 sequence (DNA): TGTGCCAGCAGCTTAAGTGGGCAAAAGACCGGGGAGCTGTTTTTT.

This clone was picked up one time. J is TRBJ1-2 and V is TRBV30; the match to TRBD1 covers 8 bases. Germline assignment: CDR1 GTSNPN and CDR2 SVGIG (reference sequence). Germline trimming cut 8 bases from V and 4 bases from J; bases unmatched to any gene: 12. The CDR3 runs to 14 residues. The CDR3 here is CAGILSTGVYGYTF. The CDR3, as DNA: TGTGCCGGCATCCTTTCGACAGGGGTCTATGGCTACACCTTC.

V gene TRBV5-1 combines with J gene TRBJ1-1; TRBD1 aligns across 7 bases. V lost 4 bases and J lost 3; bases outside the gene matches: 3. This CDR3 region has 13 residues. From germline, CDR1 is SGHRS and CDR2 YFSETQ. The CDR3 sequence: CASSGTGDTEAFF. The CDR3, as DNA: TGCGCCAGCAGCGGAACAGGGGACACTGAAGCTTTCTTT. Full variable domain (rest looked up from reference TRBV5-1 and TRBJ1-1): KAGVTQTPRYLIKTRGQQVTLSCSPISGHRSVSWYQQTPGQGLQFLFEYFSETQRNKGNFPGRFSGRQFSNSRSEMNVSTLELGDSALYLCASSGTGDTEAFFGQGTRLTVV.

In this sample, this clone turned up once. The V gene is TRBV30, the J gene TRBJ1-5; D is undetermined. V lost 3 bases to trimming and J lost 2 bases, with 8 bases between them. Germline V gives CDR1 GTSNPN, CDR2 SVGIG (reference sequence). The CDR3 contains 13 residues. CDR3 nucleotides: TGTGCCTGGAGATCAGCAGGCAATCAGCCCCAGCATTTT. Encoded protein: CAWRSAGNQPQHF.

This chain uses TRBV7-6 with TRBJ2-3; 8 nucleotides match TRBD1. The CDR3 loop spans 15 amino acids. Germline V lookup: CDR1 SGHVS, CDR2 FNYEAQ. Germline trimming cut 2 bases from V and 3 bases from J; bases unmatched to any gene: 4. Written as DNA, the CDR3 is TGTGCCAGCAGCTTAACAGGGGGTAGGACAGATACGCAGTATTTT. Translating gives CASSLTGGRTDTQYF.

CDR3 in DNA: TGTGCCAGTAGTATGTACAGCATTAGCAATCAGCCCCAGCATTTT. Translating gives CASSMYSISNQPQHF. This sequence joins TRBV19 and TRBJ1-5, with D unresolved. V was cut by 3 bases and J by 0 bases, with 9 bases left in between. CDR3 size: 15 residues. Per germline, CDR1 LNHDA and CDR2 SQIVND (reference sequence).

This clone was counted only a few times. The chain links TRBV5-8 to TRBJ1-5; possible D gene TRBD1, 5 bases. The ends were cut back, 0 bases at V and 4 bases at J, with 11 bases in the middle. From germline, CDR1 is SGHTS and CDR2 YDEGEE. This CDR3 is built from 15 residues. The chain's CDR3 is CASSLGTGPNQPQHF. The CDR3 region has the DNA TGTGCCAGCAGCTTGGGAACAGGACCGAATCAGCCCCAGCATTTT.

This rearrangement joins TRBV7-2 to TRBJ1-1; perhaps TRBD1 as D (6 bases). Germline values: CDR1 SGHTA, CDR2 FQGNSA. V was clipped by 2 bases and J by 1 base, with 17 bases between them. CDR3 length equals 17 residues. The CDR3 nucleotides read TGTGCCAGCAGCTTATTAACACTAAGGACAGCGAACACTGAAGCTTTCTTT. It yields the protein CASSLLTLRTANTEAFF.

The rearrangement joins TRBV5-6 to TRBJ1-2, with unresolved D. This CDR3 has 14 amino acids. Per germline, CDR1 SGHDT and CDR2 YYEEEE. Trimming left V 2 bases short and J 4 bases short, with 12 bases between. For the CDR3, the DNA is TGTGCCAGCAGCTTTGATCCCGCTGGCTATGGCTACACCTTC. It encodes CASSFDPAGYGYTF.

This chain's CDR3 is CASSPTLTPGQGKFGNTIYF. CDR3 sequence (DNA): TGTGCCAGCAGTCCGACGCTAACCCCGGGACAGGGGAAATTTGGAAACACCATATATTTT. The chain combines TRBV27 with TRBJ1-3; 10 bases line up with TRBD1. Germline-derived CDR1 and CDR2 are MNHEY and SMNVEV (reference sequence). Germline trimming cut 5 bases from V and 3 bases from J; bases unmatched to any gene: 19. The CDR3 has 20 amino acids.

The V gene is TRBV19, the J gene TRBJ1-1; no definite D call. Looked up from germline, CDR1 is LNHDA and CDR2 is SQIVND (reference sequence). The ends were cut back, 9 bases at V and 4 bases at J, with 3 bases in the middle. The CDR3 spans 9 residues. The CDR3 sequence is CASGTEAFF. The CDR3 DNA reads as TGTGCCAGCGGCACTGAAGCTTTCTTT.